Below, 10 T cell receptor beta chains from the same sample are listed, as sequenced in a study of beta chain features in type 1 diabetes. Expressed TCRB transcripts were sequenced, since all the RNA that had been isolated was reverse transcribed. Using immunoSEQ multiplex PCR, the repertoire was profiled, and TCRdb retains in-frame clones only, with some absent. The data show around 260,000 clones, roughly 22% seen once. Study observations and caveats: People with Type 1 diabetes carried modestly yet significantly shorter TCRB CDR3s in all four CD4+ subsets.

Which antigens these TCRs recognize remains unknown. Specimen: naive CD4+ T cells from blood. Receptors were obtained from a woman aged 40-49 years with type 1 diabetes.

This clone was counted only a few times. The chain recombines TRBV6-4 with TRBJ2-1; D is undetermined. Germline V gene lookup returns CDR1 MRHNA and CDR2 SNTAGT. The CDR3 sequence is 13 residues long. V lost 5 bases to trimming and J lost 4 bases, with 9 bases between them. CDR3 sequence (DNA): TGTGCCAGCAGTCTTGGCCTGTACAATGAGCAGTTCTTC. Protein: CASSLGLYNEQFF.

This chain connects TRBV7-9 to TRBJ1-6; D gene ambiguous. Per the germline V gene, CDR1 is SEHNR and CDR2 is FQNEAQ (reference sequence). With 1 base removed from V and 8 bases from J, the gap between germline ends came to 12 bases. The CDR3 contains 15 residues. CDR3 sequence: CASSLVSSPYSPLHF. The CDR3 coding sequence is TGTGCCAGCAGCTTAGTTAGCTCTCCCTATTCACCCCTCCACTTT.

On this clone itself: Within the sample, other DNA sequences also encode this same CDR3. This chain connects TRBV18 to TRBJ2-7; 10 bases match TRBD2. The germline V gene has CDR1 KGHSH and CDR2 LQKENI. Losses at the gene ends were 3 bases for V and 0 bases for J; bases not matched to a gene: 2. The length of the CDR3 is 15 residues. The CDR3 region has the DNA TGTGCCAGCTCACCCGCTAGCGGGAGCTCCTACGAGCAGTACTTC. Translation: CASSPASGSSYEQYF.

Only a few counts were recorded for this clone. This chain links TRBV7-3 with TRBJ2-3; no clear D. The germline CDR1 and CDR2 sequences are SGHTA and FQGTGA. This CDR3 is built from 14 residues. Trimming left V 3 bases short and J 0 bases short, with 7 bases between. Written as DNA, the CDR3 is TGTGCCAGCAGCTTGCGGAGAAGCACAGATACGCAGTATTTT. It specifies CASSLRRSTDTQYF.

This clone was counted a few times. CDR3 in amino acids: CASSPRSPGQGYNEQFF. The CDR3 bases are TGTGCCAGCTCACCGCGATCCCCGGGACAGGGTTACAATGAGCAGTTCTTC. The rearrangement joins TRBV18 to TRBJ2-1, with 9 bases lining up with TRBD1. Trimming took 3 bases from V and 4 from J; bases not matched to a gene: 10. The CDR3 covers 17 residues. Germline V CDR1 and CDR2: KGHSH, LQKENI.

This chain connects TRBV2 to TRBJ2-7; D possibly corresponds to TRBD1 (5 bases). Germline V gene lookup returns CDR1 SNHLY and CDR2 FYNNEI. The CDR3 is 12 amino acids. V shed 5 bases and J shed 5 bases, with 10 bases lying between them. The DNA for the CDR3 is TGTGCCAGCAGTTTTTCAGGGAACGAGCAGTACTTC. Protein product: CASSFSGNEQYF.

This clone was seen more than once but under ten times. The DNA of the CDR3 is TGCGCCAGCAGCTTGTTATCTCAGGGTAATTCACCCCTCCACTTT. Translated, it gives CASSLLSQGNSPLHF. V gene TRBV5-1 combines with J gene TRBJ1-6; a weak D match, TRBD1 (5 bases). Looked up from germline, CDR1 is SGHRS and CDR2 is YFSETQ. V shed 1 base and J shed 6 bases, with 11 bases lying between them. The CDR3 spans 15 residues. Combining the CDR3 with reference TRBV5-1 and TRBJ1-6 gives the whole variable domain KAGVTQTPRYLIKTRGQQVTLSCSPISGHRSVSWYQQTPGQGLQFLFEYFSETQRNKGNFPGRFSGRQFSNSRSEMNVSTLELGDSALYLCASSLLSQGNSPLHFGNGTRLTVT.

This clone was found a few times. J is TRBJ2-7 and V is TRBV5-1; no reliable D call. This CDR3 is 13 amino acids long. Germline assignment: CDR1 SGHRS and CDR2 YFSETQ. Trimming left V 2 bases short and J 3 bases short, with 9 bases between. CDR3 nucleotides: TGCGCCAGCAGCTTCATGGTCGGCTACGAGCAGTACTTC. Protein: CASSFMVGYEQYF.

The chain has TRBV5-4 and TRBJ2-1; 9 bases match TRBD1. J was trimmed by 5 bases and V by 4 bases; bases with no gene match: 7. The CDR3 totals 15 residues. In germline, CDR1 is SGHNT, CDR2 YYREEE (reference sequence). This CDR3 is CASSPQGADHNEQFF. The CDR3 DNA reads TGTGCCAGCAGCCCACAGGGGGCGGACCACAATGAGCAGTTCTTC.

The CDR3 DNA is TGTGCCATCAGTGTTGGACAGGGAAGGATCGGGAACACCATATATTTT. Translated: CAISVGQGRIGNTIYF. V usage is TRBV10-3 and J usage is TRBJ1-3; TRBD1 aligns across 8 bases. Germline trimming cut 4 bases from V and 7 bases from J; bases unmatched to any gene: 12. This CDR3 spans 16 amino acids. CDR1 is ENHRY, CDR2 SYGVKD, per germline.